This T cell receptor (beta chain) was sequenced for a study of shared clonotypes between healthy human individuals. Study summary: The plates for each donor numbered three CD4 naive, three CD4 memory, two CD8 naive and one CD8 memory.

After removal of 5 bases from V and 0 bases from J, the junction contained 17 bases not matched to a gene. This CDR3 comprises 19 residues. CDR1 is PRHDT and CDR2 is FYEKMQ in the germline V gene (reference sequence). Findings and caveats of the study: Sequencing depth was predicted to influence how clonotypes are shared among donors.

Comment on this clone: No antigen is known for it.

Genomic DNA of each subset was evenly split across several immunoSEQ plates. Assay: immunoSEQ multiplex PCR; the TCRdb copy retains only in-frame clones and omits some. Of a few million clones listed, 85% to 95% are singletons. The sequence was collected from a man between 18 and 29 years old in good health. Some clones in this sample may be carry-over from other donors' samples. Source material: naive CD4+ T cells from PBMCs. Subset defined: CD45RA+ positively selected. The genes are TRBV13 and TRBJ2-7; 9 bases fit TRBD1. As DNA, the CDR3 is TGTGCCAGCAGCCCCCCAGGACAGGGGTTCACGGGCGTCTCCTACGAGCAGTACTTC. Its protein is CASSPPGQGFTGVSYEQYF.